Described below is a single TCR beta chain sequence and its context. The antigen remains unidentified. Both 60 Vbeta primers and 13 Jbeta primers went into the PCR. The method was immunoSEQ multiplex PCR; TCRdb's version includes in-frame clones alone and lacks a portion of them. This sample has over 75,000 clones, with around 80% found just once. The sample is drawn from a study of cytomegalovirus exposure and HLA in healthy donors. Study results and caveats: When presence/absence was analysed, sequencing depth was taken to be roughly uniform across donors. The listing of roughly 160 TCR beta chains classed them as cytomegalovirus-associated.

The V gene lost 7 bases and the J gene lost 1 base, with 11 bases spanning the gap. The CDR3 has 14 amino acids. Germline-derived CDR1 and CDR2 are MNHEY and SVGAGI. The source material was PBMCs. The sequence was collected from a man in his sixties in good health and CMV-seropositive. The V and J genes are TRBV6-5 and TRBJ1-3; weak D call: TRBD1 (5 bases). CDR3 DNA: TGTGCCAGCACGCAGGGAACTTCTGGAAACACCATATATTTT. It yields the protein CASTQGTSGNTIYF.